The rows below give T cell receptor beta chains drawn from one sample of a study of blood T cell dynamics during melanoma immunotherapy. Some clones are missing from TCRdb's copy, which holds only in-frame ones; the method was immunoSEQ multiplex PCR. The sample contains about 11,000 clones, roughly 90% of which appear only once. The source was blood, collected from a patient treated with checkpoint blockade. The source is a human donor with melanoma. Both conserved end residues are part of each CDR3. D genes are given only for firm matches. Clone size is not always given. Where it is, it says once, few, many or a class for expanded clones.

TRBV9	.	TRBD1	TRBJ1-2	TGTGCCAGCAGCCCTGACAGGGCCTTTCGGGGCTACACCTTC	CASSPDRAFRGYTF
TRBV28	.	.	TRBJ2-7	TGTGCCAGCAGTTTATCGGCAGGAGTGACCTACGAGCAGTACTTC	CASSLSAGVTYEQYF
TRBV6-4	.	TRBD1	TRBJ2-2	TGTGCCAGCAGTCCCGGGACAGGGGGCGATGGGGAGCTGTTTTTT	CASSPGTGGDGELFF
TRBV7-2	.	.	TRBJ2-5	TGTGCCAGCAGCCCCCGGGTTGGGGGGGAGACCCAGTACTTC	CASSPRVGGETQYF
TRBV5-1	.	TRBD2	TRBJ2-5	TGCGCCAGCAGCAGGACTAGCCCGGGCGAGACCCAGTACTTC	CASSRTSPGETQYF
TRBV19	.	.	TRBJ1-1	TGTGCCAGTAGTCCCCCCCGCACTGCTAACACTGAAGCTTTCTTT	CASSPPRTANTEAFF
TRBV7-2	.	.	TRBJ1-5	TGTGCCAGCAGCTTAATGCAGGGATCGGGTCAGCCCCAGCATTTT	CASSLMQGSGQPQHF
TRBV6-1	.	.	TRBJ2-1	TGTGCCAGCAGTGAGCAGGGTAGCTCCTACAATGAGCAGTTCTTC	CASSEQGSSYNEQFF
TRBV7-2	.	TRBD2	TRBJ2-2	TGTGCCAGCAGCGCCCTCCAAGCGGGGACGCAGCTGTTTTTT	CASSALQAGTQLFF
TRBV7-2	once	.	TRBJ1-6	TGTGCCACTAGAGACAGCTCCTATAATTCACCCCTCCACTTT	CATRDSSYNSPLHF
TRBV11-2	.	.	TRBJ2-5	TGTGCCAGCAGCTTAGTAGGGGAAGAGACCCAGTACTTC	CASSLVGEETQYF